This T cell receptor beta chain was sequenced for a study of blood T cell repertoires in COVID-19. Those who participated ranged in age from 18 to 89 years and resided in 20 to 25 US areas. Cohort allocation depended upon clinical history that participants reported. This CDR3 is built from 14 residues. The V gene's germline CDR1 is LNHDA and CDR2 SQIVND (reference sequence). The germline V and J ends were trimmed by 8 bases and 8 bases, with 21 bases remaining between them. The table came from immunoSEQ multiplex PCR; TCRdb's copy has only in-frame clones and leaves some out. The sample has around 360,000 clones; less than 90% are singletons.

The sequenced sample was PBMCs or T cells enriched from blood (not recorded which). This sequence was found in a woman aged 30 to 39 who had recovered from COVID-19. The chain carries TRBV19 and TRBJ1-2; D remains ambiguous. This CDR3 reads CASSPGSPLEGYTF. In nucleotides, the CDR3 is TGTGCCAGTTCACCGGGATCACCTTTGGAAGGCTACACCTTC. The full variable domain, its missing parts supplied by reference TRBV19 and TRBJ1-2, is DGGITQSPKYLFRKEGQNVTLSCEQNLNHDAMYWYRQDPGQGLRLIYYSQIVNDFQKGDIAEGYSVSREKKESFPLTVTSAQKNPTAFYLCASSPGSPLEGYTFGSGTRLTVV.